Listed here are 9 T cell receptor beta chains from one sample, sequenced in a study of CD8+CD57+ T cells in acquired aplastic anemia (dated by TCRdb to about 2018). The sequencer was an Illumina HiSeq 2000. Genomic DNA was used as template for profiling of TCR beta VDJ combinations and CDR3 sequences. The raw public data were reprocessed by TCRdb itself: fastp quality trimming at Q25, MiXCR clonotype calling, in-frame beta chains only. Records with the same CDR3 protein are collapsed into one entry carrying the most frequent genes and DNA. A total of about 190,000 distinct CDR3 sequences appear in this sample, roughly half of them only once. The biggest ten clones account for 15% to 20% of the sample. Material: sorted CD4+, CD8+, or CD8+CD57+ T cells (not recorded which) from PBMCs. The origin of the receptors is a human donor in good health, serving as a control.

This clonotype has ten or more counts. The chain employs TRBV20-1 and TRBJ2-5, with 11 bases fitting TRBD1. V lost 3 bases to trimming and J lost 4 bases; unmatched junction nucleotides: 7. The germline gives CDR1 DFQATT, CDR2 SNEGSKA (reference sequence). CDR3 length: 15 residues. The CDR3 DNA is TGCAGTGCTAGGGGGGGGACAGGGGGTTCAGAGACCCAGTACTTC. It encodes CSARGGTGGSETQYF.

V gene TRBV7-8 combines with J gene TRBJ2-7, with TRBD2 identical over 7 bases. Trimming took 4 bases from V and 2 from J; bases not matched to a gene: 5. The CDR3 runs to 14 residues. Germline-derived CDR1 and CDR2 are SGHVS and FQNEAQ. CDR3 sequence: CASSSGGRTYEQYF. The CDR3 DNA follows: TGTGCCAGCAGCTCGGGGGGTCGCACCTACGAGCAGTACTTC.

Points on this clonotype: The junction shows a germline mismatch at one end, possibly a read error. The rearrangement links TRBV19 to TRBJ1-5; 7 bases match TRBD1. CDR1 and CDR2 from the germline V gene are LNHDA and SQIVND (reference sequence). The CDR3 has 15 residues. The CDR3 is CASKEGAGGNQLQHF. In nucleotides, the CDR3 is TGTGCCAGTAAGGAGGGGGCCGGTGGTAATCAGCTCCAGCATTTT.

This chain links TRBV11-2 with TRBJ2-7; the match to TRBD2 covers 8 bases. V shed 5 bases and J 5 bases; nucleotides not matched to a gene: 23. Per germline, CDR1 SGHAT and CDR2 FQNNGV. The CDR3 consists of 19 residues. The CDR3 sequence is CASSQDSPLAGRETHEQYF. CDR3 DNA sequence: TGTGCCAGCAGCCAAGATTCTCCTTTAGCGGGGAGGGAGACCCACGAGCAGTACTTC.

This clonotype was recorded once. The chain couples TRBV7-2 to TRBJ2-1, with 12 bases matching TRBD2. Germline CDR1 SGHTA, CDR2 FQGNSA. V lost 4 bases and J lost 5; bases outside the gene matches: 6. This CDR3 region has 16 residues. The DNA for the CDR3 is TGTGCCAGCAGCTCCAGGACTAGCGGGGACCACAATGAGCAGTTCTTC. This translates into CASSSRTSGDHNEQFF.

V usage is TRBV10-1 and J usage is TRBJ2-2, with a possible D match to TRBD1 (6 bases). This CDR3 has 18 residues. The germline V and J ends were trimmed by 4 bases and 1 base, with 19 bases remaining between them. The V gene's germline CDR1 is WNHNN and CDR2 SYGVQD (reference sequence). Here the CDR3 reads CASSAHPGQPLNTGELFF. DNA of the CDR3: TGCGCCAGCAGTGCCCACCCAGGACAGCCCTTGAACACCGGGGAGCTGTTTTTT.

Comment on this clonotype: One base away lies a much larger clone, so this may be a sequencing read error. This CDR3 reads CANSPGTSGGAGSTDTQYF. CDR3 coding DNA: TGTGCCAACAGCCCCGGGACTAGCGGGGGGGCCGGGAGCACAGATACGCAGTATTTT. The V and J genes are TRBV5-5 and TRBJ2-3; 16 nucleotides agree with TRBD2. The germline V gene has CDR1 SGHKS and CDR2 YYEKEE (reference sequence). CDR3 size: 19 residues.

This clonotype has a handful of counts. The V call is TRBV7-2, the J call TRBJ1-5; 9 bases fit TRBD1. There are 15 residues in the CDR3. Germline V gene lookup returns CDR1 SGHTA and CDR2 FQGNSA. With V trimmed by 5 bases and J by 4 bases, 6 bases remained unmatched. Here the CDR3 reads CASSDGTGWNQPQHF. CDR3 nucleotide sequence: TGTGCCAGCAGCGATGGGACAGGGTGGAATCAGCCCCAGCATTTT.

The CDR3 DNA follows: TGTGCCACCAGTGATTCCGGACAGTACTTC. It encodes CATSDSGQYF. The chain couples TRBV24-1 to TRBJ2-7, with D uncertain. The CDR3 is made up of 10 amino acids. Germline V lookup: CDR1 KGHDR, CDR2 SFDVKD. V lost 2 bases to trimming and J lost 10 bases, with 5 bases between them.